This T cell receptor beta chain was observed in a study of T cell repertoires in cytomegalovirus infection. About the study: Through public TCR beta signatures, both CMV infection and matching HLA type were indicated.

Germline loops: CDR1 SNHLY, CDR2 FYNNEI. Trimming removed 5 bases at V and 2 bases at J, with 13 bases between. The CDR3 consists of 15 residues. Study-level results: Cumulative frequency (of public TCR beta family members) identified carriers of CMV plus the relevant HLA.

A few counts support this clonotype. The antigen is not known. TCRdb itself ran the reads through MiXCR, one entry per CDR3 protein. The data show around 630,000 distinct CDR3 sequences, less than 25% seen once. Sequences were obtained from CD8+ T cells from PBMCs. The chain links TRBV2 to TRBJ1-5, with D possibly matching TRBD1 (6 bases). The origin of this receptor is a human donor in good health (CMV status not recorded). Some clones in this sample may be carry-over from other donors' samples. CDR3 nucleotide sequence: TGTGCCAGCAGTCGGGGGCAGGAGGGCAATCAGCCCCAGCATTTT. Amino acids: CASSRGQEGNQPQHF.